These 26 T cell receptor beta chains were sequenced from one sample in a study of shared clonotypes between healthy human individuals. The protocol was immunoSEQ multiplex PCR, while the TCRdb copy is restricted to in-frame clones and leaves out a portion. In the table there are around 2,100,000 clones, around 96% of which are singletons. CD45RO negativity and positive selection for CCR7 defined naive CD8 cells, a population that excluded terminally differentiated effector memory CD45RA+ cells. Sequenced sample: naive CD8+ T cells sorted from blood. The receptors here all came from a young man in good health.

The rearrangement joins TRBV6-6 to TRBJ2-7, with 8 nucleotides matching TRBD1. Germline V gene data show CDR1 as MNHNY and CDR2 as SVGAGI (reference sequence). Losses at the gene ends were 5 bases for V and 2 bases for J; bases not matched to a gene: 5. The CDR3 covers 14 residues. The CDR3 sequence is CASSIQGVPYEQYF. In DNA form, the CDR3 reads TGTGCCAGCAGTATACAGGGGGTTCCCTACGAGCAGTACTTC.

This clone was observed once. V and J are TRBV27 and TRBJ2-3, with D possibly matching TRBD2 (5 bases). V dropped 2 bases and J dropped 2 bases, with 8 bases sitting between them. The CDR3 contains 14 residues. CDR1 and CDR2 (germline): MNHEY, SMNVEV (reference sequence). This CDR3 is CASSLEGDTDTQYF. CDR3 in DNA: TGTGCCAGCAGTTTAGAGGGAGACACAGATACGCAGTATTTT.

The chain combines TRBV7-9 with TRBJ2-2; D ambiguous. The germline V and J ends were trimmed by 5 bases and 1 base, with 8 bases remaining between them. The germline CDR1 and CDR2 sequences are SEHNR and FQNEAQ (reference sequence). This CDR3 has 14 residues. The CDR3 sequence: CASSLLKNTGELFF. The DNA for the CDR3 is TGTGCCAGCAGCCTACTCAAGAACACCGGGGAGCTGTTTTTT.

On this clone itself: At one end, the junction sequence differs from germline, possibly due to a read error. The chain recombines TRBV6-5 with TRBJ1-2, with D perhaps TRBD1 (6 bases). Germline lookup yields CDR1 MNHEY and CDR2 SVGAGI. CDR3 size: 15 residues. The CDR3 loop is CASSYSDAGVAGHTF. The CDR3 DNA reads as TGTGCCAGCAGTTACTCCGATGCAGGGGTTGCTGGCCACACCTTC.

The gene calls are TRBV10-1 and TRBJ2-3, with D possibly being TRBD2 (6 bases). CDR3 length: 15 residues. V lost 3 bases and J lost 4, with 14 bases in between. Germline lookup yields CDR1 WNHNN and CDR2 SYGVQD (reference sequence). CDR3 residues: CASSDLASAADTQYF. Written as DNA, the CDR3 is TGCGCCAGCAGTGATTTGGCTAGCGCCGCAGATACGCAGTATTTT.

This rearrangement joins TRBV7-6 to TRBJ2-1, with D perhaps matching TRBD1 (5 bases). V was shortened by 1 base and J by 8 bases, with 9 bases between the two germline ends. The CDR3 runs 13 residues. Germline CDR1 is SGHVS and CDR2 is FNYEAQ. The CDR3 DNA reads TGTGCCAGCAGCTTAGATATAGGGGATGAGCAGTTCTTC. Its translation: CASSLDIGDEQFF. The full variable domain, in which reference TRBV7-6 and TRBJ2-1 provide the parts outside the CDR3, is GAGVSQSPRYKVTKRGQDVALRCDPISGHVSLYWYRQALGQGPEFLTYFNYEAQQDKSGLPNDRFSAERPEGSISTLTIQRTEQRDSAMYRCASSLDIGDEQFFGPGTRLTVL.

V is TRBV9 and J is TRBJ1-4, with D possibly being TRBD1 (6 bases). This CDR3 spans 15 amino acids. Trimming left V 4 bases short and J 6 bases short, with 16 bases between. Looked up from germline, CDR1 is SGDLS and CDR2 is YYNGEE. Here the CDR3 DNA reads TGTGCCAGCAGCCGGAGGGGGGACCCAGATGAAAAACTGTTTTTT. Protein: CASSRRGDPDEKLFF.

The CDR3 loop reads CAIRAGANNEQFF. The CDR3, as DNA: TGTGCCATCAGGGCAGGGGCAAACAATGAGCAGTTCTTC. This chain joins TRBV10-3 and TRBJ2-1; possibly TRBD1 for D (6 bases). V was clipped by 6 bases and J by 5 bases, with 11 bases between them. Germline CDR1 and CDR2: ENHRY and SYGVKD. This CDR3 is built from 13 residues.

This sequence joins TRBV30 and TRBJ2-1; TRBD2 agrees at 13 bases. J lost 8 bases, V lost 2 bases, and 6 bases had no gene match. CDR1 GTSNPN and CDR2 SVGIG come from the germline V gene (reference sequence). This CDR3 spans 15 amino acids. CDR3 sequence (DNA): TGTGCCTGGAGTCGTGGGACTAGCGGGATGGATGAGCAGTTCTTC. It yields the protein CAWSRGTSGMDEQFF.

The J gene is TRBJ1-2, the V gene TRBV6-5; 7 bases fit TRBD1. J lost 7 bases, V lost 0 bases, and 8 bases had no gene match. The CDR3 has 15 amino acids. CDR1 and CDR2 (germline): MNHEY, SVGAGI. The chain's CDR3 is CASSYSLQGDGGYTF. As DNA, the CDR3 is TGTGCCAGCAGTTACTCGCTTCAGGGGGACGGTGGCTACACCTTC.

The rearrangement links TRBV9 to TRBJ1-4, with D possibly being TRBD1 (5 bases). In germline, CDR1 is SGDLS, CDR2 YYNGEE. Trimming removed 7 bases at V and 8 bases at J, with 15 bases between. CDR3 length: 13 amino acids. The chain's CDR3 is CASGGLEGEKLFF. The CDR3 DNA reads as TGTGCCAGCGGGGGACTCGAAGGGGAAAAACTGTTTTTT.

This chain connects TRBV29-1 to TRBJ2-2; 10 bases map to TRBD1. V trimming: 7 bases; J trimming: 6 bases; junction bases outside the gene matches: 8. Germline CDR1 reads SQVTM; CDR2 reads ANQGSEA. This CDR3 spans 14 amino acids. The CDR3 reads CSAVGQGSSGELFF. For the CDR3, the DNA is TGCAGCGCTGTGGGACAGGGGAGTTCCGGGGAGCTGTTTTTT.

Note on this clone: Within the sample, other DNA sequences also encode this same CDR3. This rearrangement joins TRBV4-1 to TRBJ1-2; 9 nucleotides align to TRBD1. From germline, CDR1 is MGHRA and CDR2 YSYEKL. J was trimmed by 4 bases and V by 4 bases; bases with no gene match: 1. The CDR3 sequence is 13 residues long. In DNA, the CDR3 is TGCGCCAGCAGCCCGGGACAGGGCTATGGCTACACCTTC. It encodes CASSPGQGYGYTF.

The sample holds one count of this clone. In DNA, the CDR3 is TGTGCCAGCAGTTTAGTGTTAGGTCAGGGACACTACGAGCAGTACTTC. It encodes CASSLVLGQGHYEQYF. The V and J genes are TRBV27 and TRBJ2-7; D is perhaps TRBD1 (6 bases). Looked up from germline, CDR1 is MNHEY and CDR2 is SMNVEV (reference sequence). CDR3 length: 16 amino acids. Trimming removed 2 bases at V and 3 bases at J, with 17 bases between.

The V gene is TRBV19, the J gene TRBJ2-7, with 9 nucleotides matching TRBD2. With V trimmed by 9 bases and J by 0 bases, 6 bases remained unmatched. This CDR3 spans 14 amino acids. The V gene's germline CDR1 is LNHDA and CDR2 SQIVND (reference sequence). The CDR3 is CARLKRGVSYEQYF. CDR3 DNA: TGTGCCAGACTAAAGCGGGGGGTCTCCTACGAGCAGTACTTC.

The chain carries TRBV27 and TRBJ1-6, with D possibly TRBD1 on 5 matching bases. This CDR3 is 13 amino acids long. Trimming took off 6 bases at V and 9 bases at J, with 12 bases between the two ends. The germline CDR1 and CDR2 sequences are MNHEY and SMNVEV (reference sequence). The CDR3 reads CASSPNGGSPLHF. CDR3 DNA: TGTGCCAGCAGCCCAAATGGGGGTTCACCCCTCCACTTT.

The chain links TRBV6-5 to TRBJ2-7; D unclear. The CDR3 loop spans 14 amino acids. Trimming took 0 bases from V and 4 from J, leaving 10 bases between them. CDR1 is MNHEY, CDR2 SVGAGI, per germline. Written as DNA, the CDR3 is TGTGCCAGCAGTTACTCCGGCCCAGAATACGAGCAGTACTTC. Translating gives CASSYSGPEYEQYF.

The chain couples TRBV30 to TRBJ2-7; 8 positions agree with TRBD2. V lost 5 bases and J lost 1; bases outside the gene matches: 4. Germline assignment: CDR1 GTSNPN and CDR2 SVGIG (reference sequence). The CDR3 spans 13 residues. CDR3 nucleotides: TGTGCCTGGGGAGCGGGAGCTTCCTACGAGCAGTACTTC. Its protein is CAWGAGASYEQYF.

J is TRBJ2-3 and V is TRBV29-1; D unresolved. The V end was cut by 5 bases, the J end by 2 bases, with 5 bases between. The CDR3 spans 11 residues. The germline CDR1 and CDR2 sequences are SQVTM and ANQGSEA. CDR3: CSVSSTDTQYF. The CDR3 DNA sequence: TGCAGCGTTTCGTCCACAGATACGCAGTATTTT.

This clone was counted a single time. V is TRBV4-1 and J is TRBJ2-7, with 11 bases matching TRBD2. The J segment lost 2 bases and the V segment lost 3 bases, leaving 6 bases of the junction unmatched. Germline lookup yields CDR1 MGHRA and CDR2 YSYEKL. This CDR3 has 16 amino acids. The CDR3: CASSHKTSGATYEQYF. The CDR3 nucleotides read TGCGCCAGCAGCCATAAGACTAGCGGGGCAACCTACGAGCAGTACTTC.

The chain has TRBV27 and TRBJ2-2, with D tentatively TRBD2 (5 bases). V shed 6 bases and J shed 3 bases, with 14 bases lying between them. The CDR3 contains 15 residues. Looked up from germline, CDR1 is MNHEY and CDR2 is SMNVEV (reference sequence). The CDR3 bases are TGTGCCAGCAGCTTAGCGTACGCTGACACCGGGGAGCTGTTTTTT. It encodes CASSLAYADTGELFF.

The chain links TRBV7-9 to TRBJ1-2, with 10 bases identical to TRBD1. CDR3 length: 13 residues. V lost 5 bases and J lost 7; bases outside the gene matches: 4. Germline assignment: CDR1 SEHNR and CDR2 FQNEAQ (reference sequence). CDR3 in amino acids: CASSRTGGSGYTF. DNA of the CDR3: TGTGCCAGCAGCAGGACAGGGGGATCTGGCTACACCTTC.

The V and J genes are TRBV28 and TRBJ2-4; possibly TRBD1 for D (7 bases). Germline values: CDR1 MDHEN, CDR2 SYDVKM. Trimming removed 5 bases at V and 0 bases at J, with 11 bases between. CDR3 length: 15 residues. The CDR3 DNA sequence: TGTGCCAGCAGTCTTCAGGGGGGAGCCAAAAACATTCAGTACTTC. Translated, it gives CASSLQGGAKNIQYF. The whole variable domain, filled in from reference TRBV28 and TRBJ2-4, reads DVKVTQSSRYLVKRTGEKVFLECVQDMDHENMFWYRQDPGLGLRLIYFSYDVKMKEKGDIPEGYSVSREKKERFSLILESASTNQTSMYLCASSLQGGAKNIQYFGAGTRLSVL.

For this clone: Additional DNA sequences in this sample encode the identical CDR3. The chain uses TRBV27 and TRBJ2-5, with 13 bases lining up with TRBD2. The CDR3 has 15 residues. Germline CDR1 MNHEY, CDR2 SMNVEV (reference sequence). V was pared by 5 bases and J by 4 bases, with 4 bases of the junction left unmatched. For the CDR3, the DNA is TGTGCCAGCAGTCTACTAGCGGGGGGGGCAGAGACCCAGTACTTC. Translated, it gives CASSLLAGGAETQYF.

DNA for the CDR3: TGTGCCAGCAGCCCGGACAGGGGTGACTATGGCTACACCTTC. This gives the protein CASSPDRGDYGYTF. The V gene is TRBV27, the J gene TRBJ1-2; 9 bases line up with TRBD1. Per the germline V gene, CDR1 is MNHEY and CDR2 is SMNVEV (reference sequence). CDR3 size: 14 residues. With V trimmed by 6 bases and J by 3 bases, 5 bases remained unmatched.

This chain uses TRBV10-3 with TRBJ2-1; 7 bases align to TRBD2. Germline V lookup: CDR1 ENHRY, CDR2 SYGVKD. The CDR3 totals 15 residues. V trimming: 3 bases; J trimming: 6 bases; junction bases outside the gene matches: 8. The CDR3 is CAISDPGGGGNEQFF. CDR3 nucleotide sequence: TGTGCCATCAGTGACCCGGGGGGTGGCGGCAATGAGCAGTTCTTC.